The present T cell receptor (beta chain) was sequenced within a study of blood T cell repertoires in COVID-19. Turning to the study itself: The study drew acute and convalescent COVID-19 samples from the United States, Italy and Spain.

Sequencing was performed with immunoSEQ multiplex PCR; in TCRdb, only in-frame clones are kept and a portion is missing. Here the sample spans about 50,000 clones, roughly 80% being singletons. There are 14 residues in the CDR3. CDR1 and CDR2 (germline): MGHDK, SYGVNS. Losses at the gene ends were 2 bases for V and 5 bases for J; bases not matched to a gene: 2. The sequenced sample was peripheral blood. This clonotype was sampled from a man between 60 and 75 years old with acute or convalescent COVID-19. This chain uses TRBV25-1 with TRBJ2-1, with 8 bases that match TRBD1. The CDR3 nucleotides read TGTGCCAGCAGTGAACGGACAGGGAACAATGAGCAGTTCTTC. Its translation: CASSERTGNNEQFF.